This TCR beta chain originates from a study of cytomegalovirus exposure and HLA in healthy donors. This clone came up a few times. The ends were cut back, 1 base at V and 2 bases at J, with 12 bases in the middle. The CDR3 runs to 15 residues. Per the germline V gene, CDR1 is SSHAT and CDR2 is FNYEAQ (reference sequence). PCR was performed using 60 Vbeta and 13 Jbeta primers. Data came from immunoSEQ multiplex PCR; TCRdb stores just in-frame clones and leaves some out. In the table there are tens of thousands of clones, more than 70% of which are singletons. Sequences were obtained from PBMCs. The sequence derives from a male donor in good health and CMV-seropositive. This chain uses TRBV7-7 with TRBJ2-7; perhaps TRBD2 as D (6 bases). The CDR3 bases are TGTGCCAGCAGCTTAGGGGCGGGACCGACCTACGAGCAGTACTTC. It encodes CASSLGAGPTYEQYF. Looking up the rest from reference TRBV7-7 and TRBJ2-7 gives the full variable domain: GAGVSQSPRYKVTKRGQDVTLRCDPISSHATLYWYQQALGQGPEFLTYFNYEAQPDKSGLPSDRFSAERPEGSISTLTIQRTEQRDSAMYRCASSLGAGPTYEQYFGPGTRLTVT.